Following are 25 T cell receptor beta chains from one sample sequenced in a study of T cell repertoires in cytomegalovirus infection. Their antigens remain unidentified. TCRdb reanalysed the reads using MiXCR and keeps one entry per CDR3 protein. The data hold about half a million distinct CDR3 sequences, with roughly a third observed a single time. The starting material was cultured PBMCs, obtained from culture after CMV antigen stimulation. The source is a human donor in good health (CMV status not recorded). Some clones in this sample may be carry-over from other donors' samples.

The chain combines TRBV12-3 or TRBV12-4 with TRBJ1-4; 12 nucleotides agree with TRBD1. The junction had 4 bases not matched to a gene; V was cut back by 6 bases and J by 8 bases. The CDR3 contains 14 residues. CDR3 sequence (DNA): TGTGCCAGCAGGGGACAGGGGGCAGGCGAAAAACTGTTTTTT. Translating gives CASRGQGAGEKLFF.

The chain recombines TRBV20-1 with TRBJ2-3, with 7 bases that match TRBD1. CDR3 length: 13 residues. V dropped 6 bases and J dropped 3; count of bases not matched to a gene: 6. In germline, CDR1 is DFQATT, CDR2 SNEGSKA (reference sequence). The CDR3 is CSAEGQVTDTQYF. The DNA for the CDR3 is TGCAGTGCAGAAGGACAGGTTACAGATACGCAGTATTTT.

This clonotype was picked up a small number of times. The J gene is TRBJ2-3, the V gene TRBV5-1; D is possibly TRBD1 or TRBD2 (5 bases each). Germline V lookup: CDR1 SGHRS, CDR2 YFSETQ. The V end lost 4 bases, the J end lost 2 bases, and 17 bases lay between the germline ends. The CDR3 consists of 16 residues. The CDR3 bases are TGCGCCAGCAGCGGAAACCGGGACGGGCTCACAGATACGCAGTATTTT. Its translation: CASSGNRDGLTDTQYF.

The gene calls are TRBV14 and TRBJ2-2, with TRBD1 matching over 12 bases. The CDR3 totals 15 residues. Unmatched junction bases numbered 5, after V lost 3 bases and J lost 9 bases. The germline V gene has CDR1 SGHDN and CDR2 FVKESK. CDR3 DNA: TGTGCCAGCAGCCAGGAGGGACAGGGGGCTAGGGAGCTGTTTTTT. Translated, it gives CASSQEGQGARELFF.

This chain joins TRBV20-1 and TRBJ2-1; D not certain. Germline V gene data show CDR1 as DFQATT and CDR2 as SNEGSKA (reference sequence). The length of the CDR3 is 13 residues. CDR3 sequence: CSAPGPPSDEQFF. The CDR3 DNA sequence: TGCAGCGCCCCCGGACCCCCATCGGATGAGCAGTTCTTC.

This clonotype has more than one count but fewer than ten. The chain recombines TRBV12-3 or TRBV12-4 with TRBJ1-3; TRBD1 agrees at 7 bases. The CDR3 runs to 16 residues. The V and J ends lost 5 bases and 0 bases, in that order; junction bases with no gene match: 7. CDR3: CASSPGGGRSGNTIYF. The CDR3 coding sequence is TGTGCCAGCAGTCCGGGAGGGGGCCGCTCTGGAAACACCATATATTTT.

This clonotype was seen at least ten times. The V and J genes are TRBV7-8 and TRBJ2-4; no clear D gene. The CDR3 sequence is 12 residues long. The V gene lost 1 base and the J gene lost 5 bases, with 3 bases spanning the gap. Germline values: CDR1 SGHVS, CDR2 FQNEAQ. The CDR3 here is CASSLEENIQYF. CDR3 bases: TGTGCCAGCAGCTTAGAGGAAAACATTCAGTACTTC.

V is TRBV6-5 and J is TRBJ2-1, with 8 bases lining up with TRBD1. Germline-derived CDR1 and CDR2 are MNHEY and SVGAGI. The trim removed 5 bases at V and 9 bases at J, leaving 15 bases unmatched. There are 16 residues in the CDR3. CDR3 residues: CASSQTGQVFGGEQFF. As DNA, the CDR3 is TGTGCCAGCAGTCAGACGGGACAGGTCTTCGGGGGTGAGCAGTTCTTC.

The chain uses TRBV15 and TRBJ2-7; 7 bases align to TRBD2. V gave up 3 bases and J gave up 2 bases; unmatched junction bases: 10. The CDR3 covers 16 residues. The germline gives CDR1 LNHNV, CDR2 YYDKDF (reference sequence). CDR3 region: CATSRGGGRSPYEQYF. The CDR3 DNA reads TGTGCCACCAGCAGGGGGGGGGGACGGAGTCCCTACGAGCAGTACTTC.

This clonotype was found a few times. The V and J genes are TRBV23-1 and TRBJ2-3; no definite D call. TRBV23-1 is flagged as an ORF with uncertain function. Trimming stripped 4 bases from V and 2 bases from J, with 13 bases between. The length of the CDR3 is 15 residues. CDR3 residues: CASSRSTSLTDTQYF. In nucleotides, the CDR3 is TGCGCCAGCAGTCGATCAACTTCTCTCACAGATACGCAGTATTTT.

The chain combines TRBV7-9 with TRBJ2-3, with unresolved D. V lost 1 base, J lost 6 bases, and 11 bases lay in between. This CDR3 spans 14 amino acids. Germline CDR1 reads SEHNR; CDR2 reads FQNEAQ (reference sequence). CDR3 sequence reads: CASSLESLADTQYF. The CDR3 nucleotides read TGTGCCAGCAGCTTAGAGTCCTTGGCGGATACGCAGTATTTT.

This clonotype showed up many times. CDR3 in DNA: TGTGCCAGCAGAACCTACCTGAATGAAAAACTGTTTTTT. Protein: CASRTYLNEKLFF. This rearrangement joins TRBV7-2 to TRBJ1-4; D not certain. V dropped 6 bases and J dropped 5 bases, with 10 bases sitting between them. Germline CDR1 SGHTA, CDR2 FQGNSA. This CDR3 has 13 amino acids.

This clonotype was observed a few times. The rearrangement joins TRBV7-8 to TRBJ2-7, with 8 bases matching TRBD2. Germline V gene lookup returns CDR1 SGHVS and CDR2 FQNEAQ. The CDR3 sequence is 17 residues long. V lost 2 bases and J lost 4; bases outside the gene matches: 13. The CDR3 protein is CASSLRSGTRFFYEQYV. The CDR3 DNA sequence: TGTGCCAGCAGCTTAAGGTCGGGGACTAGGTTTTTTTACGAGCAGTACGTC.

This clonotype was observed at least ten times. V usage is TRBV7-2 and J usage is TRBJ2-1; 14 bases line up with TRBD2. CDR3 length: 17 amino acids. Unmatched junction bases numbered 7, after V lost 5 bases and J lost 4 bases. Germline CDR1 SGHTA, CDR2 FQGNSA. In nucleotides, the CDR3 is TGTGCCAGCAGCCCTGGGACTAGCGGGAGAGGATACAATGAGCAGTTCTTC. This translates into CASSPGTSGRGYNEQFF.

This clonotype was detected a few times. The genes are TRBV7-3 and TRBJ2-3; 7 bases are shared with TRBD2. The junction had 4 bases not matched to a gene; V was cut back by 5 bases and J by 5 bases. Germline V gives CDR1 SGHTA, CDR2 FQGTGA. The CDR3 is 13 amino acids. In nucleotides, the CDR3 is TGTGCCAGCAGCATAATAGCGGGAGATACGCAGTATTTT. Translated, it gives CASSIIAGDTQYF.

This chain links TRBV6-5 with TRBJ1-2; D not resolved. Deletions cut 7 bases from V and 2 bases from J, with 11 bases between. The CDR3 runs to 13 residues. The V gene's germline CDR1 is MNHEY and CDR2 SVGAGI. The CDR3, as DNA: TGTGCCAGCAAGATGTCCGGGAACTATGGCTACACCTTC. Its protein product is CASKMSGNYGYTF.

The chain joins TRBV24-1 to TRBJ2-5, with TRBD2 matching 11 bases. Germline-derived CDR1 and CDR2 are KGHDR and SFDVKD. With V trimmed by 0 bases and J by 4 bases, 0 bases remained unmatched. This CDR3 contains 15 residues. The CDR3 bases are TGTGCCACCAGTGATTTGGGACTAGCGGGAGAGACCCAGTACTTC. This codes for CATSDLGLAGETQYF.

This clonotype has ten or more counts. This rearrangement joins TRBV12-5 to TRBJ1-5; 8 positions match TRBD1. The CDR3 runs 14 residues. The germline V gene has CDR1 LGHNT and CDR2 FRNRAP. The trim removed 6 bases at V and 6 bases at J, leaving 7 bases unmatched. The CDR3 nucleotides are TGTGCTAGTGGGTCGACAGGGGACGTTCAGCCCCAGCATTTT. Translating gives CASGSTGDVQPQHF.

V and J are TRBV11-2 and TRBJ2-2; maybe TRBD1 (6 bases). Germline CDR1 and CDR2: SGHAT and FQNNGV. CDR3 length equals 13 residues. V was shortened by 8 bases and J by 5 bases, with 12 bases between the two germline ends. CDR3 nucleotide sequence: TGTGCCAGCTCCGCCAGGGGAACCGGGGAGCTGTTTTTT. The encoded protein is CASSARGTGELFF.

The chain links TRBV6-5 to TRBJ2-1; D remains unclear. V was clipped by 2 bases and J by 9 bases, with 17 bases between them. The CDR3 runs to 15 residues. In germline, CDR1 is MNHEY, CDR2 SVGAGI. For the CDR3, the DNA is TGTGCCAGCAGTTACGGGCAAGACCCTAGAGGTGAGCAGTTCTTC. This codes for CASSYGQDPRGEQFF.

This chain connects TRBV27 to TRBJ1-1; 7 positions match TRBD1. The germline V gene encodes CDR1 MNHEY and CDR2 SMNVEV (reference sequence). V lost 6 bases and J lost 0; bases outside the gene matches: 7. There are 15 residues in the CDR3. The CDR3 reads CASSHRTGLNTEAFF. The DNA for the CDR3 is TGTGCCAGCAGCCACCGGACAGGCCTGAACACTGAAGCTTTCTTT.

The chain carries TRBV7-2 and TRBJ2-7; D might be TRBD1 (6 bases). The V end lost 8 bases, the J end lost 1 base, and 12 bases lay between the germline ends. The length of the CDR3 is 13 residues. Looked up from germline, CDR1 is SGHTA and CDR2 is FQGNSA. The CDR3 sequence: CASGLQGSYEQYF. CDR3 in DNA: TGTGCCAGCGGACTTCAGGGGTCCTACGAGCAGTACTTC. The variable domain in full, completed from reference TRBV7-2 and TRBJ2-7, reads GAGVSQSPSNKVTEKGKDVELRCDPISGHTALYWYRQSLGQGLEFLIYFQGNSAPDKSGLPSDRFSAERTGGSVSTLTIQRTQQEDSAVYLCASGLQGSYEQYFGPGTRLTVT.

In this sample, this clonotype turned up a few times. The rearrangement uses TRBV4-1 and TRBJ2-1; TRBD2 matches at 11 bases. The CDR3 totals 17 residues. The trim removed 0 bases at V and 8 bases at J, leaving 9 bases unmatched. Germline V gene data show CDR1 as MGHRA and CDR2 as YSYEKL. The CDR3 loop reads CASSQDIAGGPTYEQFF. The CDR3 DNA reads as TGCGCCAGCAGCCAAGATATAGCGGGAGGGCCCACTTATGAGCAGTTCTTC.

The table lists this clonotype with a few counts. CDR3 DNA sequence: TGTGCCAGCAAGCCAGCGGCCGCTTCTTACGAGCAGTACTTC. Encoded protein: CASKPAAASYEQYF. The J gene is TRBJ2-7, the V gene TRBV12-3 or TRBV12-4; perhaps TRBD2 as D (5 bases). With 7 bases removed from V and 4 bases from J, the gap between germline ends came to 17 bases. This CDR3 has 14 residues.

The rearrangement uses TRBV19 and TRBJ2-1, with D tentatively TRBD2 (6 bases). The CDR3 length is 15 residues. Between the trimmed V and J ends, which lost 7 bases and 6 bases, there was a span of 19 bases. Per germline, CDR1 LNHDA and CDR2 SQIVND (reference sequence). The CDR3 reads CASTVLGGSFNEQFF. The CDR3, as DNA: TGTGCCAGTACCGTGCTGGGGGGTTCGTTCAATGAGCAGTTCTTC.